These 25 T cell receptor beta chains share one sample of origin, sequenced in a study. Cells sorted as Tregs were CD4+, CD25+ and CD127-/low. Amplification of TRBV12-4/TRBJ1-2 clonotypes used adaptor-ligated barcode primers. TCRdb reprocessed the multiplex PCR reads via MiXCR and lists one record per CDR3 protein. The sample holds 280 or so distinct CDR3 sequences; 5.5% to 6.5% are singletons and the top ten take 31%. The material sequenced was tumor-infiltrating Tregs sorted from the breast tumor. These receptors all stem from a female donor with breast cancer.

This clonotype counts as medium-sized. The chain employs TRBV12-3 or TRBV12-4 and TRBJ1-2, with D hard to call. The CDR3 runs 13 residues. With 4 bases removed from V and 6 bases from J, the gap between germline ends came to 12 bases. The CDR3 nucleotides are TGTGCCAGCAGTTCTACAGAGGCCCATGGCTACACCTTC. Translation gives CASSSTEAHGYTF.

This clonotype was counted ten times or more. The gene calls are TRBV12-3 or TRBV12-4 and TRBJ1-2; D ambiguous. V lost 3 bases to trimming and J lost 1 base, with 9 bases between them. The CDR3 length is 14 residues. The CDR3 nucleotides read TGTGCCAGCAGTTTTGGGGAAGTTAACTATGGCTACACCTTC. Translated, it gives CASSFGEVNYGYTF.

This clonotype is deemed medium-sized. V is TRBV12-3 or TRBV12-4 and J is TRBJ1-2, with 10 bases lining up with TRBD1. J gave up 5 bases and V 4 bases, and 7 bases lay outside the gene matches. This CDR3 spans 15 amino acids. The DNA for the CDR3 is TGTGCCAGCAGTTACCGGGACAGGGGCAAGTATGGCTACACCTTC. Amino acids: CASSYRDRGKYGYTF.

This clonotype is labeled large. The chain recombines TRBV12-3 or TRBV12-4 with TRBJ1-2; D ambiguous. The germline V and J ends were trimmed by 5 bases and 4 bases, with 17 bases remaining between them. CDR3 length: 15 residues. The DNA of the CDR3 is TGTGCCAGCAGTCCCTCGGACCGACCGCTCTATGGCTACACCTTC. It yields the protein CASSPSDRPLYGYTF.

In its sample, this clonotype is large. The chain recombines TRBV12-3 or TRBV12-4 with TRBJ1-2; D is undetermined. V shed 5 bases and J shed 4 bases, with 11 bases lying between them. This CDR3 comprises 13 residues. The CDR3 DNA sequence: TGTGCCAGCAGTCGGAGGCCGCTCTATGGCTACACCTTC. Translation gives CASSRRPLYGYTF.

This clonotype is large (0.1 to 1%) in the sample. The chain employs TRBV12-3 or TRBV12-4 and TRBJ1-2; D is perhaps TRBD1 (5 bases). This CDR3 has 13 residues. V lost 6 bases and J 8 bases, leaving 16 bases between the germline ends. CDR3 DNA: TGTGCCAGCAGCCCCACAGGCCGTGGCGGCTACACCTTC. Translating it yields CASSPTGRGGYTF.

By share, this clonotype counts as medium-sized. The rearrangement uses TRBV12-3 or TRBV12-4 and TRBJ1-2, with no clear D. The V gene lost 0 bases and the J gene lost 0 bases, with 14 bases spanning the gap. CDR3 length: 17 residues. The CDR3 nucleotides read TGTGCCAGCAGTTTAGCGACGGCAGCTTTAGCTAACTATGGCTACACCTTC. Encoded protein: CASSLATAALANYGYTF.

This clonotype is termed large. The chain carries TRBV12-3 or TRBV12-4 and TRBJ1-2, with TRBD1 matching over 9 bases. This CDR3 contains 15 residues. V dropped 7 bases and J dropped 7; count of bases not matched to a gene: 13. CDR3 loop: CASTGTWGQGPGYTF. In DNA, the CDR3 is TGTGCCAGCACAGGGACATGGGGACAGGGCCCTGGCTACACCTTC.

This clonotype is labeled as medium-sized. This chain's CDR3 is CASSLRRTVIYGYTF. The CDR3, as DNA: TGTGCCAGCAGTTTGAGACGGACAGTTATCTATGGCTACACCTTC. The chain uses TRBV12-3 or TRBV12-4 and TRBJ1-2; D possibly corresponds to TRBD1 (6 bases). Trimming took 3 bases from V and 4 from J, leaving 15 bases between them. This CDR3 comprises 15 residues.

In its sample, this clonotype ranks as medium-sized. The J gene is TRBJ1-2, the V gene TRBV12-3 or TRBV12-4; no reliable D call. The V end lost 5 bases, the J end lost 2 bases, and 9 bases lay between the germline ends. The CDR3 has 13 residues. The CDR3 region is CASSPQRNYGYTF. The CDR3 bases are TGTGCCAGCAGTCCGCAGAGAAACTATGGCTACACCTTC.

By sample fraction, this clonotype is large. This rearrangement joins TRBV12-3 or TRBV12-4 to TRBJ1-2; a weak D match, TRBD1 (5 bases). CDR3 length equals 14 residues. The germline V and J ends were trimmed by 6 bases and 5 bases, with 16 bases remaining between them. The CDR3 is CASSPQGVKYGYTF. The CDR3 DNA reads as TGTGCCAGCAGCCCTCAGGGAGTGAAATATGGCTACACCTTC.

By frequency in the sample, this clonotype is large (0.1 to 1%). The chain employs TRBV12-3 or TRBV12-4 and TRBJ1-2; D ambiguous. V was cut by 2 bases and J by 3 bases, with 10 bases left in between. The CDR3 spans 14 residues. The CDR3 loop reads CASSLRGYYYGYTF. The CDR3 DNA follows: TGTGCCAGCAGTTTACGAGGGTATTACTATGGCTACACCTTC.

This clonotype is medium-sized (0.01 to 0.1%) by share. The chain couples TRBV12-3 or TRBV12-4 to TRBJ1-2; the match to TRBD1 covers 7 bases. There are 14 residues in the CDR3. J was trimmed by 4 bases and V by 5 bases; bases with no gene match: 7. The CDR3 nucleotides read TGTGCCAGCAGTCACAGGGGCTCGGGCTATGGCTACACCTTC. This codes for CASSHRGSGYGYTF.

There are a few counts of this clonotype. The gene calls are TRBV12-3 or TRBV12-4 and TRBJ1-2; TRBD1 matches at 8 bases. The CDR3 sequence is 13 residues long. V lost 5 bases, J lost 7 bases, and 6 bases stayed unmatched. CDR3 nucleotides: TGTGCCAGCAGTCTCGGACAGGGTGGTGGCTACACCTTC. Its translation: CASSLGQGGGYTF.

By proportion, this clonotype is hyperexpanded. The chain recombines TRBV12-3 or TRBV12-4 with TRBJ1-2; D gene unclear. V was trimmed by 2 bases and J by 4 bases, leaving 8 bases between them. The CDR3 is made up of 13 amino acids. CDR3 coding DNA: TGTGCCAGCAGTTTAAGTGGATCCTATGGCTACACCTTC. Amino acids: CASSLSGSYGYTF.

Sample share makes this clonotype large. In DNA, the CDR3 is TGTGCCAGCACCCACGCAGGGCTACCTAACTATGGCTACACCTTC. Translated: CASTHAGLPNYGYTF. The rearrangement links TRBV12-3 or TRBV12-4 to TRBJ1-2, with a weak D call TRBD1 (5 bases). CDR3 size: 15 residues. Trimming shortened V by 7 bases and J by 0 bases, and 15 bases separated the two germline ends.

By its share, this clonotype is large. The CDR3 region has the DNA TGTGCCAGCAGTTTACTGGGACAGGTGGCTCTTGGCTACACCTTC. It yields the protein CASSLLGQVALGYTF. This chain connects TRBV12-3 or TRBV12-4 to TRBJ1-2, with 8 nucleotides matching TRBD1. The CDR3 loop spans 15 amino acids. Trimming at V came to 2 bases and at J to 7 bases, leaving 9 bases not matched to a gene.

This clonotype has at least ten counts. The chain uses TRBV12-3 or TRBV12-4 and TRBJ1-2; no clear D gene. The CDR3 sequence is 11 residues long. V lost 5 bases and J 1 base, leaving 2 bases between the germline ends. In DNA form, the CDR3 reads TGTGCCAGCAGTCGTAACTATGGCTACACCTTC. The encoded protein is CASSRNYGYTF.

By sample fraction, this clonotype is hyperexpanded. This chain uses TRBV12-3 or TRBV12-4 with TRBJ1-2; no clear D. The V and J ends lost 1 base and 6 bases respectively, with 3 bases between them. The length of the CDR3 is 11 residues. The CDR3, as DNA: TGTGCCAGCAGTTTAGTCCATGGCTACACCTTC. Translated: CASSLVHGYTF.

This clonotype is labeled as medium-sized. The chain employs TRBV12-3 or TRBV12-4 and TRBJ1-2, with D unresolved. Between the trimmed V and J ends, which lost 4 bases and 8 bases, there was a span of 20 bases. The CDR3 is 15 residues long. The DNA for the CDR3 is TGTGCCAGCAGTTCGTCGGTGCCGTCGCTGAAGGGCTACACCTTC. Translating gives CASSSSVPSLKGYTF.

This clonotype rates as medium-sized. The gene calls are TRBV12-3 or TRBV12-4 and TRBJ1-2; 7 bases fit TRBD1. The J segment lost 0 bases and the V segment lost 0 bases, leaving 1 base of the junction unmatched. The CDR3 totals 15 residues. This CDR3 reads CASSLAGTANYGYTF. CDR3 sequence (DNA): TGTGCCAGCAGTTTAGCCGGGACAGCTAACTATGGCTACACCTTC.

By sample share, this clonotype is medium-sized. This chain links TRBV12-3 or TRBV12-4 with TRBJ1-2; D remains unclear. The CDR3 runs to 14 residues. V was pared by 5 bases and J by 8 bases, with 18 bases between. CDR3 sequence (DNA): TGTGCCAGCAGTGGACGGAGGGTTGTGCAAGGCTACACCTTC. Translation: CASSGRRVVQGYTF.

The chain has TRBV12-3 or TRBV12-4 and TRBJ1-2; TRBD1 agrees at 8 bases. The V gene end was trimmed by 6 bases and the J gene end by 6 bases; junction bases not matched to a gene: 6. CDR3 length equals 13 residues. For the CDR3, the DNA is TGTGCCAGCAGAACGGACAGGGACCATGGCTACACCTTC. Protein product: CASRTDRDHGYTF.

In this sample, this clonotype is large (0.1 to 1%). The chain carries TRBV12-3 or TRBV12-4 and TRBJ1-2; D is uncertain. Trimming left V 3 bases short and J 1 base short, with 12 bases between. The CDR3 covers 15 residues. CDR3 bases: TGTGCCAGCAGTTTGAGCGGCAGAATTAACTATGGCTACACCTTC. It is translated as CASSLSGRINYGYTF.

This clonotype is large (0.1 to 1%). This chain joins TRBV12-3 or TRBV12-4 and TRBJ1-2; D ambiguous. The V end was cut by 5 bases, the J end by 8 bases, with 15 bases between. This CDR3 spans 13 amino acids. CDR3 bases: TGTGCCAGCAGTGGGGAGCCCCTAGGAGGCTACACCTTC. This sequence encodes CASSGEPLGGYTF.